This T cell receptor (beta chain) was sequenced in a study of monozygotic twins with inflammatory bowel disease. On this clonotype itself: As yet, its antigen is unknown.

The CDR3 has 13 amino acids. Germline V gives CDR1 KGHDR, CDR2 SFDVKD. Every TCR library consumed about 3,800 ng of total RNA. cDNA for each sample came from eight separate reactions. Each CDR3 protein gets one entry in TCRdb, which reprocessed the 5' RACE reads and gives no DNA. The repertoire shows some 89,000 distinct CDR3 sequences; the top ten hold 7.4%. Findings and caveats of the study: Whereas healthy co-twins had higher TCRbeta diversity (inverse Simpson), IBD patients had lower diversity.

This chain connects TRBV24-1 to TRBJ2-5; TCRdb reports TRBD1, a call that lacks DNA to check it against. This TCR was sampled from a human donor with ulcerative colitis or Crohn's disease, or a healthy co-twin of an affected twin (not recorded which). The sample was blood. CDR3 region: CATSDRGQETQYF.